The rows below give T cell receptor beta chains drawn from one sample of a study of blood T cells in healthy people across ages. MiXCR, run by TCRdb on the 5' RACE reads, gives a single entry per CDR3 protein. The repertoire includes about 1.6 million distinct CDR3 sequences, 30% to 35% of them detected once, and 11% sits in the top ten. Specimen: blood. The receptors here all came from a woman aged 25-40 years in good health. The CDR3 runs from the conserved cysteine through the conserved F or W. The order of the fields is J gene, clone size, D gene, V gene, CDR3 protein, CDR3 DNA. A D gene is named only where the DNA matches it firmly. Part of the rows lack a size; the others show once, few, many or a class for expanded clones.

>TRBJ2-5|many|TRBD1|TRBV4-1
CASSQEVRGLETQYF
TGCGCCAGCAGCCAAGAAGTCAGGGGGCTAGAGACCCAGTACTTC
>TRBJ2-2|NA|NA|TRBV20-1
CSATGAANTGELFF
TGCAGTGCCACCGGGGCCGCGAACACCGGGGAGCTGTTTTTT
>TRBJ2-1|few|NA|TRBV10-3
CAITGVSGDRAFNEQFF
TGTGCCATCACGGGCGTTTCGGGAGATAGGGCTTTCAATGAGCAGTTCTTC
>TRBJ2-7|few|TRBD1|TRBV10-3
CAISHDRGNEQYF
TGTGCCATCAGCCACGACAGGGGGAACGAGCAGTACTTC
>TRBJ1-2|few|NA|TRBV19
CATNPGRLLLYGYTF
TGTGCCACCAACCCTGGGAGACTACTACTCTATGGCTACACCTTC
>TRBJ2-3|few|NA|TRBV15
CATSREVGVTQYF
TGTGCCACCAGCAGAGAAGTGGGGGTTACGCAGTATTTT
>TRBJ2-3|few|TRBD2|TRBV2
CASRTSGGAAYTQYF
TGTGCCAGCAGGACTAGCGGGGGGGCCGCGTATACGCAGTATTTT
>TRBJ2-1|once|NA|TRBV6-1
CANSGLVPTSYNEQFF
TGTGCCAACAGTGGACTGGTCCCCACCTCCTACAATGAGCAGTTCTTC
>TRBJ1-1|NA|NA|TRBV4-1
CAGSQGSRTNTEAFF
TGCGCCGGCAGCCAGGGTAGTAGAACGAACACTGAAGCTTTCTTT
>TRBJ2-1|NA|TRBD2|TRBV27
CASSWLADYNEQFF
TGTGCCAGCAGTTGGCTAGCGGATTACAATGAGCAGTTCTTC
>TRBJ1-1|NA|NA|TRBV29-1
CSVVSGRDTEAFF
TGCAGCGTTGTTTCCGGAAGGGACACTGAAGCTTTCTTT
>TRBJ2-3|NA|NA|TRBV7-2
CASSVQTRDTQYF
TGTGCCAGCAGCGTACAGACCCGAGATACGCAGTATTTT
>TRBJ1-5|NA|NA|TRBV2
CASSPEVYSNQPQHF
TGTGCCAGCAGCCCCGAAGTTTATAGCAATCAGCCCCAGCATTTT
>TRBJ2-4|NA|NA|TRBV7-2
CASSGTGRLAKNIQYF
TGTGCCAGCAGCGGAACAGGGAGGCTGGCCAAAAACATTCAGTACTTC
>TRBJ2-7|NA|TRBD2|TRBV9
CASSVTSGNFYEQYF
TGTGCCAGCAGCGTTACTAGCGGGAATTTCTACGAGCAGTACTTC
>TRBJ2-3|few|TRBD2|TRBV29-1
CSGRAGVNTDTQYF
TGCAGCGGGAGAGCGGGAGTGAACACAGATACGCAGTATTTT
>TRBJ2-5|NA|NA|TRBV18
CASSPSPYEGVGTQYF
TGTGCCAGCTCACCCTCCCCGTATGAGGGTGTCGGGACCCAGTACTTC
>TRBJ2-7|few|NA|TRBV20-1
CSASGGGVGEQYF
TGCAGTGCTAGCGGCGGGGGCGTGGGAGAGCAGTACTTC
>TRBJ1-6|NA|TRBD1|TRBV25-1
CANIWDRDEDNSPLHF
TGTGCCAATATCTGGGACAGAGATGAGGATAATTCACCCCTCCACTTT
>TRBJ2-1|NA|TRBD2|TRBV10-3
CAISEGTTTWDEQFF
TGTGCCATCAGTGAGGGGACTACCACGTGGGATGAGCAGTTCTTC
>TRBJ2-5|NA|NA|TRBV11-2
CASSSPLGGETQYF
TGTGCCAGCAGCTCCCCACTCGGGGGTGAGACCCAGTACTTC
>TRBJ2-1|few|TRBD2|TRBV13
CASLTVAGVGEQFF
TGTGCCAGCCTAACGGTAGCGGGAGTCGGTGAGCAGTTCTTC
>TRBJ2-5|NA|NA|TRBV5-1
CASTFQTPWAETQYF
TGCGCCAGCACCTTCCAAACACCATGGGCAGAGACCCAGTACTTC
>TRBJ2-7|NA|NA|TRBV15
CATSREYLGYEQYF
TGTGCCACCAGCAGAGAGTACCTGGGCTACGAGCAGTACTTC
>TRBJ2-1|NA|TRBD1|TRBV5-1
CASSFIAGTATYNEQFF
TGCGCCAGCAGCTTTATCGCCGGGACAGCTACCTACAATGAGCAGTTCTTC
>TRBJ2-4|NA|TRBD1|TRBV9
CASSVEGVGQGVAKNIQYF
TGTGCCAGCAGCGTAGAGGGCGTGGGACAGGGGGTTGCCAAAAACATTCAGTACTTC
>TRBJ2-7|few|NA|TRBV5-1
CASSLGPLGNSYEQYF
TGCGCCAGCAGCTTGGGTCCCCTTGGAAACTCCTACGAGCAGTACTTC
>TRBJ1-1|few|TRBD1|TRBV5-1
CASSTGQGEGAFF
TGCGCCAGCAGCACCGGACAGGGTGAGGGAGCTTTCTTT
>TRBJ1-4|NA|NA|TRBV5-1
CASSLGAEATNEKLFF
TGCGCCAGCAGCTTGGGAGCGGAGGCAACTAATGAAAAACTGTTTTTT
>TRBJ2-3|few|TRBD2|TRBV20-1
CSASQAGGTDTQYF
TGCAGTGCTAGCCAAGCGGGGGGCACAGATACGCAGTATTTT
>TRBJ2-1|NA|TRBD1|TRBV5-1
CANSSWGQENNEQFF
TGCGCCAACAGCTCATGGGGACAGGAAAACAATGAGCAGTTCTTC